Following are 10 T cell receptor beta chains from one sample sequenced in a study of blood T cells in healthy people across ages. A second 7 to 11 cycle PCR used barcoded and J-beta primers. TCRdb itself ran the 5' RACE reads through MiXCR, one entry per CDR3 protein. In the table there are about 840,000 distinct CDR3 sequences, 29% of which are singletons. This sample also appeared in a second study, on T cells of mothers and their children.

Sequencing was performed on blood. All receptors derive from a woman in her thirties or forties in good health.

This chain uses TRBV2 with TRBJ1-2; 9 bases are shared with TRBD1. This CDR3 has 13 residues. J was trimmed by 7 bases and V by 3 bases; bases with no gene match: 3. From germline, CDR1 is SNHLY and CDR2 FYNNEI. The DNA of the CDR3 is TGTGCCAGCAGTGAGTCACAGGGGGCTGGCTACACCTTC. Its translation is CASSESQGAGYTF.

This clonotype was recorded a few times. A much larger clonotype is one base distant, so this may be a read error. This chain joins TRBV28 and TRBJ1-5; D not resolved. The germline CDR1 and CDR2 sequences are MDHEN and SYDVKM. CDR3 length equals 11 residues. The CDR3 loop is CTSSLYQPQHF. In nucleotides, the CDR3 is TGTACCAGCAGTCTCTATCAGCCCCAGCATTTT.

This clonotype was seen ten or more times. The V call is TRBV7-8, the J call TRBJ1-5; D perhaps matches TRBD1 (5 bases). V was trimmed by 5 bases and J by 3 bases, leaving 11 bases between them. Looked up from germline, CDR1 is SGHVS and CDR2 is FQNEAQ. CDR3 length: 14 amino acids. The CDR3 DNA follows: TGTGCCAGCAGCACGGGACGGTACAATCAGCCCCAGCATTTT. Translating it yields CASSTGRYNQPQHF. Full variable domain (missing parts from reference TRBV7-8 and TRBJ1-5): GAGVSQSPRYKVAKRGQDVALRCDPISGHVSLFWYQQALGQGPEFLTYFQNEAQLDKSGLPSDRFFAERPEGSVSTLKIQRTQQEDSAVYLCASSTGRYNQPQHFGDGTRLSIL.

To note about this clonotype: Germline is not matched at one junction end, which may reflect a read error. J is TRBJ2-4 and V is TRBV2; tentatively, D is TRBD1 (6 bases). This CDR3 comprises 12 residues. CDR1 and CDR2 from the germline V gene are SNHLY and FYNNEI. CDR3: CASSEDRRIQYF. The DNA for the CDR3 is TGTGCCAGCAGCGAAGACAGGCGGATTCAGTACTTC.

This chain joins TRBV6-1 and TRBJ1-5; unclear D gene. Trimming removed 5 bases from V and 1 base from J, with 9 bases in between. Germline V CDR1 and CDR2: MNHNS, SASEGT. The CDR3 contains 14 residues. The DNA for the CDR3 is TGTGCCAGCAGTTCTCAGGACAGCAATCAGCCCCAGCATTTT. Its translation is CASSSQDSNQPQHF.

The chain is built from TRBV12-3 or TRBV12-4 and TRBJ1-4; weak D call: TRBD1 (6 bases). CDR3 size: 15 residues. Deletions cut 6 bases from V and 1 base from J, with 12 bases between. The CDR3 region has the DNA TGTGCCAGCAGCCAGGGGCGGCTAACTAATGAAAAACTGTTTTTT. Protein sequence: CASSQGRLTNEKLFF.

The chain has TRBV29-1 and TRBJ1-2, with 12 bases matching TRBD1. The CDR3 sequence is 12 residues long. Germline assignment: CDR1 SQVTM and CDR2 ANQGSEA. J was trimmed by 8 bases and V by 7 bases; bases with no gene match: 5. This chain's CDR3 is CSGGQGARGYTF. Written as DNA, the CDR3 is TGCAGCGGGGGACAGGGGGCGCGGGGCTACACCTTC.

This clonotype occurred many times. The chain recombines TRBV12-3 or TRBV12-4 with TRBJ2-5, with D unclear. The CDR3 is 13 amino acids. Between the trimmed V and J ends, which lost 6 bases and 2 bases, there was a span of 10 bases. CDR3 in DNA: TGTGCCAGCAGGAAAGATACACAAGAGACCCAGTACTTC. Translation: CASRKDTQETQYF.

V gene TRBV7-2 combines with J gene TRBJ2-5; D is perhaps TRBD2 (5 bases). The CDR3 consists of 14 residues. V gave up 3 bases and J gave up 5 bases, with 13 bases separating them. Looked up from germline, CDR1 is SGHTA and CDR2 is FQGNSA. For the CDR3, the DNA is TGTGCCAGCAGCTTCGGGGTATCGCGGGAGACCCAGTACTTC. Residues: CASSFGVSRETQYF. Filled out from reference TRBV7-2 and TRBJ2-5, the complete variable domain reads GAGVSQSPSNKVTEKGKDVELRCDPISGHTALYWYRQSLGQGLEFLIYFQGNSAPDKSGLPSDRFSAERTGGSVSTLTIQRTQQEDSAVYLCASSFGVSRETQYFGPGTRLLVL.

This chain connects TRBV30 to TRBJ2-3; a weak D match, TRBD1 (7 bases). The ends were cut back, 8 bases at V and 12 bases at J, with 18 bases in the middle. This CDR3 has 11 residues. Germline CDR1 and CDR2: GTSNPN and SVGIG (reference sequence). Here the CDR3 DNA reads TGTGCCGGCGAAGGAGGGACAGCCCAGTATTTT. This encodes CAGEGGTAQYF.